This T cell receptor beta chain was profiled in a study of blood T cell repertoires in COVID-19 (dated by TCRdb to 2020 to 2021). General notes on the study: The collaborator samples originated in the United States, Italy and Spain and spanned the acute and convalescent phases of COVID-19. Deeply sampled blood TCRbeta repertoires from subjects exposed to, actively infected with, or recovered from COVID-19 were included in the dataset. HLA class I and class II types, where available, came from metadata supplied by the sample provider rather than from assay-based typing. The samples were drawn from the first 160 participants of the ongoing ImmuneRACE study and from 1,254 subjects provided by 6 global collaborators. A de-identified subject ID, COVID-19 status, age in years and sex were almost always included in the sample metadata. The repertoires were released in a freely available public database meant as a resource for research on the immune response to SARS-CoV-2. The prospective study material was composed of cDNA or gDNA derived from T cells, B-cell-depleted T cells, or PBMCs. The study at large found these results: Clinical and demographic metadata were provided uncurated, with the amount varying by source and participant.

CDR1 is given as MNHEY and CDR2 as SVGAGI, both from the germline V gene. Here V drops 6 bases and J drops 4 bases, and the junction holds 11 bases not matched to any gene. The CDR3 numbers 15 residues from cysteine through phenylalanine. The entry retains the CDR3 DNA only, 45 bases that are in frame from base 1. TCRbeta CDR3 regions were amplified from genomic DNA by means of the immunoSEQ Assay, a bias-controlled multiplex PCR. As for how the authors treated the data: The number of nucleated cells in each sample was estimated by amplification of reference gene primers within the assay. To quantify the absolute abundance of each unique TCRbeta CDR3 rearrangement, sequence reads were collapsed and filtered. For each sample, productive Simpson clonality was calculated by taking the square root of Simpson's diversity index across productive rearrangements. TCRdb retrieved this table from immuneACCESS and kept in-frame rearrangements only. Not all clones are present; in checked studies, unresolved V genes account for under half, and no reason is known for the remainder. That table supplies the V and J calls and clone size; D and trimming were determined from the DNA. The sample records about 280,000 clones, roughly 80% of which are singletons. Over 8.5% of the sample is in the top ten clones.

A second Seattle source provided samples from volunteer blood donors who had recovered from COVID-19. Whole blood was collected in K2EDTA tubes by collaborating institutions according to the institutions' own protocols. For TCRbeta analysis, collaborator samples were shipped as frozen whole blood, as isolated PBMCs, or as DNA extracted from either sample type. As for this clone: The target of this receptor is not known. No qualities accompany the bases; no much larger clone lies one base away.

This clonotype originated in a woman between 50 and 59 years old who had recovered from COVID-19. Sequencing input: peripheral blood. This sequence uses TRBV6-5 and TRBJ2-7, with 8 bases aligning to TRBD2. The CDR3 region: CASRRTGLGFYEQYF. The nucleotides are TGTGCCAGCAGGCGGACGGGACTAGGCTTTTACGAGCAGTACTTC.